This TCR beta chain was retrieved from a study of graft-versus-host responses after intestinal transplantation. Study summary: Recipients received multivisceral, liver-intestinal, or isolated intestinal transplants. Each recipient received anti-thymocyte globulin induction, then tacrolimus and steroids for 2 to 3 years.

General observations from the study: Early post-transplant HvG declines tracked with peak circulating GvH clone levels.

Worth noting for this clone: The antigen is undetermined.

V was cut by 0 bases and J by 2 bases, with 11 bases left in between. The CDR3 is 15 residues long. CDR1 and CDR2 (germline): MRHNA, SNTAGT. Here immunoSEQ multiplex PCR was the method, and the copy in TCRdb shows in-frame clones only, minus some. This sample has approximately 90,000 clones, with about nine tenths found just once. This TCR came from a human donor who received an intestinal transplant. The chain links TRBV6-4 to TRBJ2-7, with unresolved D. The sequenced sample was unstimulated CD8+ T cells sorted from spleen or lymph node cells, obtained before intestinal transplant. The CDR3 sequence: CASSDSEDYPYEQYF. In nucleotides, the CDR3 is TGTGCCAGCAGTGACTCCGAGGATTACCCCTACGAGCAGTACTTC.